These 15 T cell receptor beta chains were sequenced from one sample in a study of identical twins. From the 5' RACE reads, TCRdb called clonotypes with MiXCR, one entry per CDR3 protein. The data hold 500,000 to 550,000 distinct CDR3 sequences, with 22% observed a single time. This sample was shared with a second study, whose subject was T cells expressing NK-cell markers.

The source material was CD4+ T cells sorted from blood. Source of these receptors: a woman aged 18 to 35 in good health.

In its sample, this clonotype was seen a few times. This chain links TRBV6-1 with TRBJ2-7, with a tentative D call TRBD2 (5 bases). Trimming pared 6 bases from V and 7 bases from J, leaving 19 bases between. This CDR3 comprises 14 residues. The germline V gene has CDR1 MNHNS and CDR2 SASEGT. The CDR3 is CASRVEGWMREQYF. The CDR3 DNA reads as TGTGCCAGCAGAGTCGAGGGCTGGATGAGGGAGCAGTACTTC.

The chain uses TRBV20-1 and TRBJ1-1; maybe TRBD1 (5 bases). CDR3 length equals 13 residues. The V gene's germline CDR1 is DFQATT and CDR2 SNEGSKA (reference sequence). The V end was cut by 6 bases, the J end by 4 bases, with 15 bases between. The CDR3 coding sequence is TGCAGTGCAACTCACAGGAGCAGCACTGAAGCTTTCTTT. Its translation is CSATHRSSTEAFF.

This chain uses TRBV4-3 with TRBJ2-3, with TRBD1 identical over 8 bases. Germline CDR1 and CDR2: LGHNA and YSLEER. The CDR3 loop spans 18 amino acids. With 4 bases clipped from V and 3 bases from J, the junction kept 15 bases outside the gene matches. This CDR3 reads CASSPNLGGDRGTDTQYF. For the CDR3, the DNA is TGCGCCAGCAGCCCAAACCTGGGGGGAGACAGGGGAACAGATACGCAGTATTTT.

This chain connects TRBV12-2 to TRBJ2-7; the tabulated D call, TRBD2, remains unverified against the DNA. TRBV12-2 is a pseudogene segment. CDR3 size: 15 residues. CDR3 DNA: TGTGCAAGTCGCTTGGGAGTAGCGGTGAACTACGAGCAGTACTTC. Translating gives CASRLGVAVNYEQYF.

This clonotype was recorded at least ten times. V is TRBV29-1 and J is TRBJ2-3; D is possibly TRBD1 or TRBD2 (5 bases each). Trimming removed 7 bases at V and 7 bases at J, with 27 bases between. Per the germline V gene, CDR1 is SQVTM and CDR2 is ANQGSEA. This CDR3 comprises 16 residues. CDR3 nucleotide sequence: TGCAGCGCCCCCTCGGGACCAGGATCGGGGCGGAATACGCAGTATTTT. Its translation: CSAPSGPGSGRNTQYF.

V usage is TRBV30 and J usage is TRBJ1-1; possibly TRBD1 for D (6 bases). This CDR3 spans 12 amino acids. Germline CDR1 and CDR2: GTSNPN and SVGIG (reference sequence). The germline V and J ends were trimmed by 8 bases and 4 bases, with 14 bases remaining between them. CDR3 DNA sequence: TGTGCCGGACACAGGGTGGCCACTGAAGCTTTCTTT. As protein: CAGHRVATEAFF.

Many counts were recorded for this clonotype. The chain links TRBV15 to TRBJ2-3; tentatively, D is TRBD1 (5 bases). CDR3 length: 14 amino acids. CDR1 LNHNV and CDR2 YYDKDF come from the germline V gene (reference sequence). Trimming stripped 5 bases from V and 6 bases from J, with 15 bases between. CDR3 in DNA: TGTGCCACCAGCCTACAGGCAGGCAGCGATACGCAGTATTTT. This sequence encodes CATSLQAGSDTQYF.

This chain links TRBV20-1 with TRBJ2-7; D is unresolved. Trimming shortened V by 7 bases and J by 10 bases, and 20 bases separated the two germline ends. The CDR3 runs 12 residues. Germline-derived CDR1 and CDR2 are DFQATT and SNEGSKA (reference sequence). As DNA, the CDR3 is TGCAGTGTTTACCACCAGAGTGAGAGCCAGTACTTC. It specifies CSVYHQSESQYF.

The V gene is TRBV20-1, the J gene TRBJ2-7; TRBD1 is a possible D gene (6 bases). The CDR3 spans 13 residues. V lost 5 bases and J 7 bases, leaving 18 bases between the germline ends. Germline V gene sequence: CDR1 DFQATT, CDR2 SNEGSKA (reference sequence). DNA for the CDR3: TGCAGTGCTGATAGACAGGCGATCGGAGAGCAGTACTTC. Residues: CSADRQAIGEQYF.

Written as DNA, the CDR3 is TGCAGTGCTAGAGAACTAGCCGAACACAATGAGCAGTTCTTC. Amino acid sequence: CSARELAEHNEQFF. This rearrangement joins TRBV20-1 to TRBJ2-1; D is perhaps TRBD2 (6 bases). Between the trimmed V and J ends, which lost 0 bases and 5 bases, there was a span of 11 bases. CDR1 is DFQATT, CDR2 SNEGSKA, per germline (reference sequence). The CDR3 sequence is 14 residues long.

This clonotype was detected only a few times. The V gene is TRBV10-3, the J gene TRBJ2-2; D is perhaps TRBD1 (5 bases). Germline CDR1 and CDR2: ENHRY and SYGVKD. Trimming removed 6 bases from V and 10 bases from J, with 9 bases in between. The CDR3 runs to 11 residues. CDR3 sequence (DNA): TGTGCCATCAGGGAACAGGAGGAGCTGTTTTTT. The encoded protein is CAIREQEELFF.

This chain connects TRBV18 to TRBJ2-5; D may be TRBD1 (6 bases). The germline V gene has CDR1 KGHSH and CDR2 LQKENI. The CDR3 contains 14 residues. Trimming took 2 bases from V and 5 from J, leaving 12 bases between them. CDR3 bases: TGTGCCAGCTCACCATCCGGACAGCCGGAGACCCAGTACTTC. This gives the protein CASSPSGQPETQYF.

This rearrangement joins TRBV3-1 to TRBJ2-4; no reliable D call. The CDR3 extends over 13 amino acids. The germline CDR1 and CDR2 sequences are LGHDT and YNNKEL (reference sequence). Trimming left V 3 bases short and J 9 bases short, with 12 bases between. CDR3 amino acids: CASSHRSMGIQYF. CDR3 DNA: TGTGCCAGCAGCCATCGGTCAATGGGCATTCAGTACTTC.

The chain is built from TRBV5-1 and TRBJ1-1; D uncertain. Per the germline V gene, CDR1 is SGHRS and CDR2 is YFSETQ. V lost 3 bases, J lost 1 base, and 10 bases lay in between. The CDR3 has 14 amino acids. The CDR3 reads CASSWLRQNTEAFF. CDR3 in DNA: TGCGCCAGCAGCTGGTTAAGGCAGAACACTGAAGCTTTCTTT.

The chain recombines TRBV3-1 with TRBJ2-1; D is perhaps TRBD2 (6 bases). Germline values: CDR1 LGHDT, CDR2 YNNKEL (reference sequence). V was shortened by 4 bases and J by 9 bases, with 10 bases between the two germline ends. The CDR3 is made up of 12 amino acids. The CDR3, as DNA: TGTGCCAGCAGCCCTGGGGAGGCTGAGCAGTTCTTC. Translation gives CASSPGEAEQFF.